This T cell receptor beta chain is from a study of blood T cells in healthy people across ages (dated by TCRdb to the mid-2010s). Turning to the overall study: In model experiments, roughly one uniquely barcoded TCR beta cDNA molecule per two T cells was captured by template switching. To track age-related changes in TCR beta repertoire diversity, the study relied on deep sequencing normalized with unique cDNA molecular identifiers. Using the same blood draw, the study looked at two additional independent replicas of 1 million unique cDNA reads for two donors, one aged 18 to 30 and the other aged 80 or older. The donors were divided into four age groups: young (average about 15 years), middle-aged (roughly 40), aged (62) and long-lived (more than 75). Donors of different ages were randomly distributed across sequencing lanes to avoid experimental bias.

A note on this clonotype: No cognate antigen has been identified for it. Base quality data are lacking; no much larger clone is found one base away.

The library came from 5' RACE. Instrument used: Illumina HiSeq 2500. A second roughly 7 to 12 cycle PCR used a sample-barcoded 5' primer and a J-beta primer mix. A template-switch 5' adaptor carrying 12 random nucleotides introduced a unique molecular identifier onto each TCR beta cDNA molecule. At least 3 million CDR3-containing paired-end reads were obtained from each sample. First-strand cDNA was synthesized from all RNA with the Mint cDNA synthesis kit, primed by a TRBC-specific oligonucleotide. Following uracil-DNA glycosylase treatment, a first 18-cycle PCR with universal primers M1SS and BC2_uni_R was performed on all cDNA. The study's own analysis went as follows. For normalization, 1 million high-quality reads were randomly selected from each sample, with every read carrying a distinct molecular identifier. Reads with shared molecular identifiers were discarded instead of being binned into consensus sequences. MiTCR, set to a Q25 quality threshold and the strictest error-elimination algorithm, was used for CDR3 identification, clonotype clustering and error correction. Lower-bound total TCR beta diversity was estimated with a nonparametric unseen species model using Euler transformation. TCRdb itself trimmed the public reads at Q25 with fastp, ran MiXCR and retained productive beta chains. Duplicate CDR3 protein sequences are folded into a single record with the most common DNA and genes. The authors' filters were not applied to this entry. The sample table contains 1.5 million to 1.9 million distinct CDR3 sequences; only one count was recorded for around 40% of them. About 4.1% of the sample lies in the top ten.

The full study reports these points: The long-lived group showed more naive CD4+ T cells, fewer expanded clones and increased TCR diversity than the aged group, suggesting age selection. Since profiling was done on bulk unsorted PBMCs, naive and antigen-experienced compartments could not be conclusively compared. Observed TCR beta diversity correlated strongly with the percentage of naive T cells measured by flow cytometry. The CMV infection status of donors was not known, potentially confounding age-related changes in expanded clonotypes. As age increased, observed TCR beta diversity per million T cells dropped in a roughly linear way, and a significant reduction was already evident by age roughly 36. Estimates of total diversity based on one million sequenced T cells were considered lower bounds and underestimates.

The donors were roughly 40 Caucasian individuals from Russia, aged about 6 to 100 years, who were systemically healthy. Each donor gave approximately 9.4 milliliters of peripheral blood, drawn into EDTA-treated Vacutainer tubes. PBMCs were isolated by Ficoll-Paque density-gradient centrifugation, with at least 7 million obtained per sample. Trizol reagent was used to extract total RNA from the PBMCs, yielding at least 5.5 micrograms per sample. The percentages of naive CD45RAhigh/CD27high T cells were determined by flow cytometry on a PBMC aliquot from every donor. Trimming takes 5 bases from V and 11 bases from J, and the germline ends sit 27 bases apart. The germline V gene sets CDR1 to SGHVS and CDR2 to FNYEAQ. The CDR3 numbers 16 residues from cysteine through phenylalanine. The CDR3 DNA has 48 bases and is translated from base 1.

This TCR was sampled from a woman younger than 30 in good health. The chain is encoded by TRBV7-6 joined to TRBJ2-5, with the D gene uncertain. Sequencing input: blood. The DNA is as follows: TGTGCCAGCAGCCATGACGTCGGGTCAAGCAAGAATGAGCAGTACTTC. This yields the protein CASSHDVGSSKNEQYF.